This TCR beta chain was identified during a study of shared clonotypes between healthy human individuals. Study-level background: Plates per donor: three CD4 naive, three CD4 memory, two CD8 naive, one CD8 memory.

Generated by immunoSEQ multiplex PCR, the TCRdb table keeps only in-frame clones and is missing some. This sample carries approximately 2.4 million clones, approximately 95% of them seen once, and the ten largest clones take around 0.13%. Trimming cost V 6 bases and J 4 bases; bases outside gene matches: 6. CDR1 and CDR2 (germline): SNHLY, FYNNEI. The CDR3 spans 14 residues. The sequencing input was naive CD4+ T cells sorted from blood. Sample subset: CD45RA+ positively selected. This sequence originates from a man between 18 and 29 years old in good health. The J gene is TRBJ2-1, the V gene TRBV2; 7 bases fit TRBD1. The CDR3 loop reads CASSPGQKYNEQFF. The CDR3 DNA reads TGTGCCAGCAGCCCGGGACAGAAATACAATGAGCAGTTCTTC.